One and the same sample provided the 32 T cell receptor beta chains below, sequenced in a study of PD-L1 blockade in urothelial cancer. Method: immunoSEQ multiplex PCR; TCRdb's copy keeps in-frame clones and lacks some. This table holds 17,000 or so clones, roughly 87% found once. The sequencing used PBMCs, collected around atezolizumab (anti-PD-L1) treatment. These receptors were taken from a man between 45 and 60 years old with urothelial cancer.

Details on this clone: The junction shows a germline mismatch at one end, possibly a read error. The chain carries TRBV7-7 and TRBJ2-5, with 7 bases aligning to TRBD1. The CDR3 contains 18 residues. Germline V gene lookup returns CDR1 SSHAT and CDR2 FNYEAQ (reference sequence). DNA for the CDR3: TGTGCTAGCAGCCCTACTACGTCGACAGGGCGTTCCCAAGAGACCCAGTACTTC. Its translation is CASSPTTSTGRSQETQYF.

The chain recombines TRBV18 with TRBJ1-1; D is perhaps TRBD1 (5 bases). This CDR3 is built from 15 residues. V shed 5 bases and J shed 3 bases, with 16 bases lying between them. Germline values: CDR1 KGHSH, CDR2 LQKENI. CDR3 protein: CASSLGPAGDTEAFF. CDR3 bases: TGTGCCAGCTCATTGGGGCCCGCTGGGGACACTGAAGCTTTCTTT.

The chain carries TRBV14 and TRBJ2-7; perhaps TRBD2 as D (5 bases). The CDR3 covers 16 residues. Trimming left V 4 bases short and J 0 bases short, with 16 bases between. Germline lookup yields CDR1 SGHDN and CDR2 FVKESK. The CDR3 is CASSPNVRGPSYEQYF. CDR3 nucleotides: TGTGCCAGCAGCCCGAACGTTCGGGGTCCCTCCTACGAGCAGTACTTC.

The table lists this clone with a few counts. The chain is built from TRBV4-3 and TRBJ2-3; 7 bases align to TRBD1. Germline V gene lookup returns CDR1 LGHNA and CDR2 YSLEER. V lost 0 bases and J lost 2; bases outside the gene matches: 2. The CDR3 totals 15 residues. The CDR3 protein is CASSQDDRVTDTQYF. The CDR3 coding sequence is TGCGCCAGCAGCCAAGATGACAGGGTCACAGATACGCAGTATTTT.

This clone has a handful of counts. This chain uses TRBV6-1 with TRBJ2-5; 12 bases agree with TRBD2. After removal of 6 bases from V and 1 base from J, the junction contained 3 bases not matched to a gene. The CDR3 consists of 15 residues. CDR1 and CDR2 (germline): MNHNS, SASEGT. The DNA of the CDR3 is TGTGCCAGCAGCGGACTAGCGGGGACCCAAGAGACCCAGTACTTC. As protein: CASSGLAGTQETQYF.

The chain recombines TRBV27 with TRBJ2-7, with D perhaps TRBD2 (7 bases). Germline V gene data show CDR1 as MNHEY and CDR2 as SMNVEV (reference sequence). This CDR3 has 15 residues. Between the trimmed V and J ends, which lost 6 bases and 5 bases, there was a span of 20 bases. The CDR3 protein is CASSRGAGAINEQYF. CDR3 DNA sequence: TGTGCCAGCAGCCGCGGCGCGGGGGCGATTAACGAGCAGTACTTC.

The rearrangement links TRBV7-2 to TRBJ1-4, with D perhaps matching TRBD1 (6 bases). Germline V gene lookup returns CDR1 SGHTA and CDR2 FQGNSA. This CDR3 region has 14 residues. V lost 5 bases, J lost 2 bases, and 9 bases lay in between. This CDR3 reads CASSPTGTNEKLFF. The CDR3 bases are TGTGCCAGCAGCCCCACAGGGACTAATGAAAAACTGTTTTTT.

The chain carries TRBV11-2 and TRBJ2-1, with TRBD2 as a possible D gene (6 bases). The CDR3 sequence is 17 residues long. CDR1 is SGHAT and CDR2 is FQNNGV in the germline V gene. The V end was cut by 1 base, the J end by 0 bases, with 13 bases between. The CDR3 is CASSLASGYSSYNEQFF. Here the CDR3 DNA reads TGTGCCAGCAGCTTAGCCAGCGGGTATAGCTCCTACAATGAGCAGTTCTTC.

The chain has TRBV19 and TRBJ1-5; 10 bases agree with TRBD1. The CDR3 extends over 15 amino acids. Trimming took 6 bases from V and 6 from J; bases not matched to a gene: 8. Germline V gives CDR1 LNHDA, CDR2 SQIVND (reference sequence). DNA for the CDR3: TGTGCCAGTAGAGAAATGGGACAGGGGCTTCAGCCCCAGCATTTT. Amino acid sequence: CASREMGQGLQPQHF.

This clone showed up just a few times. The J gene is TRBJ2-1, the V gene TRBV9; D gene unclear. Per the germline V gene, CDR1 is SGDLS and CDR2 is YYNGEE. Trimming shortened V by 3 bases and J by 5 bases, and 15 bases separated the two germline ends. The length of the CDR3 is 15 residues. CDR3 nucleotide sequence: TGTGCCAGCAGCGGGCGATCCGGGTTGAACAATGAGCAGTTCTTC. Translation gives CASSGRSGLNNEQFF.

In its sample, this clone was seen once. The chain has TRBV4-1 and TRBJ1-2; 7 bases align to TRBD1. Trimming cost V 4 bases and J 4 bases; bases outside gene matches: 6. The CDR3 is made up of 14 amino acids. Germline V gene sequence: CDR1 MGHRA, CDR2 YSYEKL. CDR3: CASSPPGQSYGYTF. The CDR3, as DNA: TGCGCCAGCAGCCCCCCGGGACAGAGCTATGGCTACACCTTC.

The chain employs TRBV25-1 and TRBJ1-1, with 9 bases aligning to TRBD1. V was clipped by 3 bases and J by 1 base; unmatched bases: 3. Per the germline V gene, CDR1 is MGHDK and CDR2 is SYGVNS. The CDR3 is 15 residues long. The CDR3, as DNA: TGTGCCAGCAGTGATGGACAGGGGTGGAACACTGAAGCTTTCTTT. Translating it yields CASSDGQGWNTEAFF.

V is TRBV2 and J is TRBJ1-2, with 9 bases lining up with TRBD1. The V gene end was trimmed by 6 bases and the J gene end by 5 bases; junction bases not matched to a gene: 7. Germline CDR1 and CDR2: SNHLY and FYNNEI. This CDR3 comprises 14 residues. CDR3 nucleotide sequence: TGTGCCAGCAGGGAGACAGGGGGAGGTTATGGCTACACCTTC. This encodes CASRETGGGYGYTF.

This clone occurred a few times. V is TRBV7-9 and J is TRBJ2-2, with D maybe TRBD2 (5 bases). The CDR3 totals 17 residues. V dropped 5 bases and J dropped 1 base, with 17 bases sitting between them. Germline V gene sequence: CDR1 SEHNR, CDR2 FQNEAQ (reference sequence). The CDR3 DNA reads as TGTGCCAGCAGCCCTAGGTCCGGACTGCTGAACACCGGGGAGCTGTTTTTT. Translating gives CASSPRSGLLNTGELFF.

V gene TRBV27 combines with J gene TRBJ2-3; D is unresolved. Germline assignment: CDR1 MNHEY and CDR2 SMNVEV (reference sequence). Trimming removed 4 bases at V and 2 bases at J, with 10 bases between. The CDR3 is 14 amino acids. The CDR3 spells CASSSSTITDTQYF. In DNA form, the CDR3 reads TGTGCCAGCAGTTCGTCCACTATCACAGATACGCAGTATTTT.

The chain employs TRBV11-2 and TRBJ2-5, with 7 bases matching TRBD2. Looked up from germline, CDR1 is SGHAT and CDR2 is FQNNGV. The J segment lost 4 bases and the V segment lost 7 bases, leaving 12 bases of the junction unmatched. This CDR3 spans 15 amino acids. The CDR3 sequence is CASKYEAGRGETQYF. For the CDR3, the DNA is TGTGCCAGCAAGTACGAGGCTGGGAGGGGAGAGACCCAGTACTTC.

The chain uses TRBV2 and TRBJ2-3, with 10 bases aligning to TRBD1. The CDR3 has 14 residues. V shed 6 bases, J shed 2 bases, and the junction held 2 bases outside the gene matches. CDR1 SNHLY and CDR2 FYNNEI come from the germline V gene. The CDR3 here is CASRDRGFTDTQYF. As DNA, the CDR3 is TGTGCCAGCAGGGACAGGGGGTTCACAGATACGCAGTATTTT.

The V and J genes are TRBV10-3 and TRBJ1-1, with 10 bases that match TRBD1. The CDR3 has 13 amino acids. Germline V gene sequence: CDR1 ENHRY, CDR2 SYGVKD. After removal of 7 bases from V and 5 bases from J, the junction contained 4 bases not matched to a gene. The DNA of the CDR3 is TGTGCCATCAAGACAGGGGGCTTGACTGAAGCTTTCTTT. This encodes CAIKTGGLTEAFF.

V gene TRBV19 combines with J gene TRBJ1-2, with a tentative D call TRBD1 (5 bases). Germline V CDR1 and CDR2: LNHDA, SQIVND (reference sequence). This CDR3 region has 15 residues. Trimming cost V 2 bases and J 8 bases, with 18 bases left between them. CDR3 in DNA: TGTGCCAGTAGTATACGTGGCAGGGAGGTTTCAGGCTACACCTTC. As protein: CASSIRGREVSGYTF.

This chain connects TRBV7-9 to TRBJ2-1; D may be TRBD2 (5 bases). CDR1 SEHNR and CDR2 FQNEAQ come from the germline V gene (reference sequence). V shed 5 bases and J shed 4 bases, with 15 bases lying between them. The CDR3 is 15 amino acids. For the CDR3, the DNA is TGTGCCAGCAGCCACACTAGAATTGGGTACAATGAGCAGTTCTTC. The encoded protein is CASSHTRIGYNEQFF.

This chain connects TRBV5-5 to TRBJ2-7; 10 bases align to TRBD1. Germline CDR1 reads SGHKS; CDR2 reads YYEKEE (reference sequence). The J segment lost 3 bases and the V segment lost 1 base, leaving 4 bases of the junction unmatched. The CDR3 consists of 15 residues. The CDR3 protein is CASSLRDRGFYEQYF. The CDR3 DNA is TGTGCCAGCAGCTTGAGGGACAGGGGTTTCTACGAGCAGTACTTC.

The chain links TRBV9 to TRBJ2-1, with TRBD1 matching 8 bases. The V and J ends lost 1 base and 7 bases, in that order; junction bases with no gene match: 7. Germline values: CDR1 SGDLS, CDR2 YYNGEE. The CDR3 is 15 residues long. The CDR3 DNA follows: TGTGCCAGCAGCGTATCAGGGGGCGCGGTAAATGAGCAGTTCTTC. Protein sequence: CASSVSGGAVNEQFF.

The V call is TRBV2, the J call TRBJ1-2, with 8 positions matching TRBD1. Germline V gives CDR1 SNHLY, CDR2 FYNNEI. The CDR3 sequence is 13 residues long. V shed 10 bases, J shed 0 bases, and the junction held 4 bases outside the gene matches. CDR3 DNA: TGTGCCATAACGACAGGGGCTAACTATGGCTACACCTTC. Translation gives CAITTGANYGYTF.

The CDR3 DNA reads TGTGCCAGCAGCGTGGGGCTAGCGGGAGGGCGGTACAATGAGCAGTTCTTC. Its translation: CASSVGLAGGRYNEQFF. The chain carries TRBV9 and TRBJ2-1; 12 bases match TRBD2. Germline lookup yields CDR1 SGDLS and CDR2 YYNGEE. This CDR3 has 17 residues. With 2 bases clipped from V and 4 bases from J, the junction kept 7 bases outside the gene matches.

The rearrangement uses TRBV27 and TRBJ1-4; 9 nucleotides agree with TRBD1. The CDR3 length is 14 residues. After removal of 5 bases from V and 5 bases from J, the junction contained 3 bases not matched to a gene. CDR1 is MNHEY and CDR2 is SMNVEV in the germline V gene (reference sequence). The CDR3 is CASSPGTGNEKLFF. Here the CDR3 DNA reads TGTGCCAGCAGTCCCGGGACAGGGAATGAAAAACTGTTTTTT.

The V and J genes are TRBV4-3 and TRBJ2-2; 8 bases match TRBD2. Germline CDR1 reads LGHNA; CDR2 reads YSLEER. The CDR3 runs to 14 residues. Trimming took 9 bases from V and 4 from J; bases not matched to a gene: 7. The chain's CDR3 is CASPGGGSTGELFF. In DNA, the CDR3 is TGCGCCAGTCCGGGGGGGGGCAGCACCGGGGAGCTGTTTTTT.

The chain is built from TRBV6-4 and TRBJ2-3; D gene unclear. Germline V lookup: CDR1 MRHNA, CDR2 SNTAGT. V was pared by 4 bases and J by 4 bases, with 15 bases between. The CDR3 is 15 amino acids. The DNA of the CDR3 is TGTGCCAGCAGTGCAGGTAGTCTAAAGGCAGATACGCAGTATTTT. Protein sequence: CASSAGSLKADTQYF.

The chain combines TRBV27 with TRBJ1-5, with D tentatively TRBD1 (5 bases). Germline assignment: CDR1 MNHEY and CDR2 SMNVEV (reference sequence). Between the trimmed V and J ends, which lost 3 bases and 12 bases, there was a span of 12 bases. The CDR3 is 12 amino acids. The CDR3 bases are TGTGCCAGCAGTTTTTCGGGGGAGCGCCAGCATTTT. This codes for CASSFSGERQHF.

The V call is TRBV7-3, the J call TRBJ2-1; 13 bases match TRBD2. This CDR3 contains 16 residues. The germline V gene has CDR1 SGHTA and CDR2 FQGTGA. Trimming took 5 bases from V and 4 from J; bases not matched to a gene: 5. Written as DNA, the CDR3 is TGTGCCAGCAGCACAAGGACTAGCGGGGGATACAATGAGCAGTTCTTC. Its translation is CASSTRTSGGYNEQFF.

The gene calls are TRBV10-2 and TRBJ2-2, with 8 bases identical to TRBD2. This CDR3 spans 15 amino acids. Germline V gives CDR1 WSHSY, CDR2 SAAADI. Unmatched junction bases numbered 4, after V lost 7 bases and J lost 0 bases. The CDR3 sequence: CASMGGGPNTGELFF. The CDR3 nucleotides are TGCGCCAGCATGGGCGGGGGGCCGAACACCGGGGAGCTGTTTTTT.

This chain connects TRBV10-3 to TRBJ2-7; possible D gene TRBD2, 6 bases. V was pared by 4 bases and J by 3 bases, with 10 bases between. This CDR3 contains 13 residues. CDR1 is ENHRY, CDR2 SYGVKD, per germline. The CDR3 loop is CAISVGLLYEQYF. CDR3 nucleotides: TGTGCCATCAGTGTTGGACTACTCTACGAGCAGTACTTC.

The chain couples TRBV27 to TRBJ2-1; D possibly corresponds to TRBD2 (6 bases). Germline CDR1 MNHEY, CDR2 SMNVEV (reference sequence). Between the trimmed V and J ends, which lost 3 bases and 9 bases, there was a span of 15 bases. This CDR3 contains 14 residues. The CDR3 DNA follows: TGTGCCAGCAGTTTTGTATTAGGGAGGTCTGAGCAGTTCTTC. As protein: CASSFVLGRSEQFF.